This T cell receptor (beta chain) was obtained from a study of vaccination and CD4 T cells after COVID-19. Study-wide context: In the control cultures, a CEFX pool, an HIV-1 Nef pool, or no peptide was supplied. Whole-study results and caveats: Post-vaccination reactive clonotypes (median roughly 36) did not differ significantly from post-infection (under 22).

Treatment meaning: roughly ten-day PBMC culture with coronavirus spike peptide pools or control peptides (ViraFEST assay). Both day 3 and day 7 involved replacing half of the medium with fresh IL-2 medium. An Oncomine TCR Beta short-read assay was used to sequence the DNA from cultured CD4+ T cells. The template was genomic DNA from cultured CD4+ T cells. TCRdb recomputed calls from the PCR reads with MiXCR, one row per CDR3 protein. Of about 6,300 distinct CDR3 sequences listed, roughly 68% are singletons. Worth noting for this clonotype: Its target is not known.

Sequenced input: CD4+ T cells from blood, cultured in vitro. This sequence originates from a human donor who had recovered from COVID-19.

The CDR3 loop reads CASSNRGTHGYTF. DNA for the CDR3: TGTGCCAGCAGCAACCGGGGGACCCATGGCTACACCTTC. The chain has TRBV5-5 and TRBJ1-2, with D tentatively TRBD1 (5 bases). CDR1 is SGHKS and CDR2 is YYEKEE in the germline V gene (reference sequence). V was cut by 4 bases and J by 6 bases, with 13 bases left in between. The CDR3 spans 13 residues.